Below are 25 T cell receptor beta chains sequenced from a single sample in a study of shared clonotypes between healthy human individuals. Sequenced by immunoSEQ multiplex PCR; TCRdb stores in-frame clones only, minus some. Of about 1.4 million clones in the sample, roughly 96% were seen once. What was sequenced was naive CD4+ T cells sorted from blood. As to subset: CD45RA+ positively selected. The receptors shown here come from a man younger than 40 in good health.

V is TRBV10-3 and J is TRBJ2-5; D gene ambiguous. The CDR3 has 13 amino acids. The V gene's germline CDR1 is ENHRY and CDR2 SYGVKD. Trimming removed 5 bases at V and 5 bases at J, with 12 bases between. CDR3 nucleotides: TGTGCCATCAGTTCCGAAAGCCAGGAGACCCAGTACTTC. Protein: CAISSESQETQYF.

The CDR3 loop is CASSLGGRPNQPQHF. The CDR3 nucleotides are TGTGCCAGCAGCTTGGGGGGGAGGCCGAATCAGCCCCAGCATTTT. The chain links TRBV5-4 to TRBJ1-5; weak D call: TRBD1 (5 bases). The ends were cut back, 0 bases at V and 4 bases at J, with 11 bases in the middle. The CDR3 is 15 residues long. Germline CDR1 and CDR2: SGHNT and YYREEE (reference sequence). Filled out from reference TRBV5-4 and TRBJ1-5, the complete variable domain reads ETGVTQSPTHLIKTRGQQVTLRCSSQSGHNTVSWYQQALGQGPQFIFQYYREEENGRGNFPPRFSGLQFPNYSSELNVNALELDDSALYLCASSLGGRPNQPQHFGDGTRLSIL.

The rearrangement joins TRBV10-3 to TRBJ1-1; D is perhaps TRBD1 (5 bases). V dropped 10 bases and J dropped 0 bases, with 15 bases sitting between them. The CDR3 has 14 amino acids. The V gene's germline CDR1 is ENHRY and CDR2 SYGVKD. The CDR3 nucleotides read TGTGCCACAACGCGGGACTTAATGAACACTGAAGCTTTCTTT. The encoded protein is CATTRDLMNTEAFF.

The chain employs TRBV29-1 and TRBJ2-7; D is perhaps TRBD1 or TRBD2 (6 bases each). Germline V gives CDR1 SQVTM, CDR2 ANQGSEA. The length of the CDR3 is 16 residues. Deletions cut 4 bases from V and 9 bases from J, with 28 bases between. CDR3 coding DNA: TGCAGCGTTGTGGGGGGAGCGGCACAGGGTGAGGCAGGGCAGTACTTC. Residues: CSVVGGAAQGEAGQYF.

This chain uses TRBV4-1 with TRBJ1-1; D uncertain. The V end lost 0 bases, the J end lost 1 base, and 12 bases lay between the germline ends. Germline V lookup: CDR1 MGHRA, CDR2 YSYEKL. The CDR3 has 16 amino acids. CDR3 nucleotides: TGCGCCAGCAGCCAAGAGGGCGGACTGCCGAACACTGAAGCTTTCTTT. Protein sequence: CASSQEGGLPNTEAFF.

The table lists this clone with a count of one. The chain's CDR3 is CASSSGQGSKNIQYF. CDR3 coding DNA: TGTGCCAGTAGTAGCGGACAGGGGAGCAAAAACATTCAGTACTTC. The chain combines TRBV19 with TRBJ2-4, with TRBD1 identical over 9 bases. V dropped 4 bases and J dropped 3; count of bases not matched to a gene: 4. The V gene's germline CDR1 is LNHDA and CDR2 SQIVND (reference sequence). The CDR3 consists of 15 residues. Based on the CDR3 plus reference TRBV19 and TRBJ2-4, the full variable domain is DGGITQSPKYLFRKEGQNVTLSCEQNLNHDAMYWYRQDPGQGLRLIYYSQIVNDFQKGDIAEGYSVSREKKESFPLTVTSAQKNPTAFYLCASSSGQGSKNIQYFGAGTRLSVL.

The chain combines TRBV7-9 with TRBJ2-2; D uncertain. Trimming removed 2 bases from V and 8 bases from J, with 6 bases in between. CDR3 length: 12 residues. The germline CDR1 and CDR2 sequences are SEHNR and FQNEAQ (reference sequence). The CDR3 nucleotides are TGTGCCAGCAGCTTAAATCGAGGGGAGCTGTTTTTT. Translating it yields CASSLNRGELFF.

This sequence joins TRBV7-2 and TRBJ2-7; D is uncertain. This CDR3 is built from 14 residues. The V gene's germline CDR1 is SGHTA and CDR2 FQGNSA. Trimming pared 5 bases from V and 6 bases from J, leaving 17 bases between. Written as DNA, the CDR3 is TGTGCCAGCAGCCCAGCCCTGGCCACCAGCGAGCAGTACTTC. Protein product: CASSPALATSEQYF.

V and J are TRBV6-6 and TRBJ2-2, with D tentatively TRBD2 (5 bases). The CDR3 has 16 residues. The V gene lost 4 bases and the J gene lost 0 bases, with 12 bases spanning the gap. Per the germline V gene, CDR1 is MNHNY and CDR2 is SVGAGI (reference sequence). In nucleotides, the CDR3 is TGTGCCAGCAGTTCTCGAGGGTTCGCGAACACCGGGGAGCTGTTTTTT. Its translation: CASSSRGFANTGELFF.

J is TRBJ2-1 and V is TRBV6-1; D gene ambiguous. Germline V gene sequence: CDR1 MNHNS, CDR2 SASEGT. CDR3 length equals 14 residues. Deletions cut 6 bases from V and 6 bases from J, with 15 bases between. CDR3 nucleotides: TGTGCCAGCAGCCCAACCCCCCGTAGCAATGAGCAGTTCTTC. This codes for CASSPTPRSNEQFF.

The chain couples TRBV25-1 to TRBJ1-2; TRBD1 is a possible D gene (5 bases). This CDR3 has 13 amino acids. Trimming took off 6 bases at V and 3 bases at J, with 11 bases between the two ends. Germline assignment: CDR1 MGHDK and CDR2 SYGVNS. The CDR3 DNA sequence: TGTGCCAGCAGCCATACAGGTTACTATGGCTACACCTTC. It encodes CASSHTGYYGYTF.

This chain joins TRBV20-1 and TRBJ2-3; D gene unclear. This CDR3 region has 11 residues. Trimming removed 6 bases from V and 6 bases from J, with 10 bases in between. Germline CDR1 and CDR2: DFQATT and SNEGSKA (reference sequence). Here the CDR3 DNA reads TGCAGTGCCCTCCGTTCCGATACGCAGTATTTT. Translation gives CSALRSDTQYF.

This sequence joins TRBV19 and TRBJ2-7; 9 bases fit TRBD1. Losses at the gene ends were 2 bases for V and 5 bases for J; bases not matched to a gene: 13. This CDR3 is built from 17 residues. Looked up from germline, CDR1 is LNHDA and CDR2 is SQIVND (reference sequence). The CDR3: CASSIRTFGTGSNEQYF. The CDR3, as DNA: TGTGCCAGTAGTATACGTACCTTCGGGACAGGGTCCAACGAGCAGTACTTC.

V and J are TRBV5-1 and TRBJ2-7, with 15 positions matching TRBD2. Germline loops: CDR1 SGHRS, CDR2 YFSETQ. The CDR3 loop spans 16 amino acids. The J segment lost 6 bases and the V segment lost 4 bases, leaving 8 bases of the junction unmatched. The CDR3 is CASSHTGTSGRFEQYF. CDR3 nucleotide sequence: TGCGCCAGCAGCCATACCGGGACTAGCGGGAGGTTCGAGCAGTACTTC.

The V gene is TRBV28, the J gene TRBJ2-7; 8 nucleotides align to TRBD1. This CDR3 is built from 14 residues. V dropped 5 bases and J dropped 0; count of bases not matched to a gene: 3. Germline V gives CDR1 MDHEN, CDR2 SYDVKM. The CDR3 region has the DNA TGTGCCAGCAGTACAGGGGGGATCTCCTACGAGCAGTACTTC. This encodes CASSTGGISYEQYF.

The chain uses TRBV5-1 and TRBJ1-1; TRBD1 matches at 8 bases. Germline values: CDR1 SGHRS, CDR2 YFSETQ. With V trimmed by 3 bases and J by 1 base, 17 bases remained unmatched. The CDR3 runs to 19 residues. CDR3 loop: CASSSLGMWSTGENTEAFF. CDR3 in DNA: TGCGCCAGCAGCTCCCTTGGTATGTGGTCGACAGGGGAGAACACTGAAGCTTTCTTT.

The chain combines TRBV6-6 with TRBJ1-2, with 8 bases aligning to TRBD1. There are 16 residues in the CDR3. V shed 0 bases, J shed 2 bases, and the junction held 5 bases outside the gene matches. Germline values: CDR1 MNHNY, CDR2 SVGAGI (reference sequence). CDR3 bases: TGTGCCAGCAGTTACTCTGGGACAGGAGAAAACTATGGCTACACCTTC. This codes for CASSYSGTGENYGYTF.

The chain links TRBV19 to TRBJ2-1, with 10 positions matching TRBD2. Germline CDR1 LNHDA, CDR2 SQIVND (reference sequence). Trimming at V came to 7 bases and at J to 6 bases, leaving 9 bases not matched to a gene. This CDR3 comprises 15 residues. The DNA of the CDR3 is TGTGCCAGTAACCTAGCGGGGGCTTGGGTCAATGAGCAGTTCTTC. As protein: CASNLAGAWVNEQFF.

This clone was found once. This chain joins TRBV4-3 and TRBJ2-6; D perhaps matches TRBD1 (5 bases). The V end was cut by 3 bases, the J end by 7 bases, with 22 bases between. Germline V lookup: CDR1 LGHNA, CDR2 YSLEER. This CDR3 comprises 18 residues. The CDR3 is CASSQVPGGAQGANVLTF. The CDR3 bases are TGCGCCAGCAGCCAGGTTCCAGGTGGAGCCCAGGGAGCCAACGTCCTGACTTTC.

The V and J genes are TRBV7-8 and TRBJ2-2; D gene unclear. Trimming cost V 5 bases and J 6 bases, with 16 bases left between them. Germline CDR1 SGHVS, CDR2 FQNEAQ. The CDR3 covers 15 residues. The CDR3 region is CASSPTRVRAGELFF. The DNA of the CDR3 is TGTGCCAGCAGCCCCACGCGAGTTAGGGCCGGGGAGCTGTTTTTT.

This rearrangement joins TRBV7-9 to TRBJ1-1, with D unclear. V was pared by 5 bases and J by 0 bases, with 10 bases between. The CDR3 has 14 amino acids. Germline V gives CDR1 SEHNR, CDR2 FQNEAQ (reference sequence). CDR3 in DNA: TGTGCCAGCAGCCCCCAGGCCTTGAACACTGAAGCTTTCTTT. It specifies CASSPQALNTEAFF. The variable domain in full, with the rest retrieved from reference TRBV7-9 and TRBJ1-1, is DTGVSQNPRHKITKRGQNVTFRCDPISEHNRLYWYRQTLGQGPEFLTYFQNEAQLEKSRLLSDRFSAERPKGSFSTLEIQRTEQGDSAMYLCASSPQALNTEAFFGQGTRLTVV.

The chain has TRBV29-1 and TRBJ1-2, with TRBD1 as a possible D gene (6 bases). This CDR3 contains 13 residues. V lost 3 bases to trimming and J lost 4 bases, with 12 bases between them. The germline gives CDR1 SQVTM, CDR2 ANQGSEA. The CDR3: CSVDEQGPYGYTF. The CDR3 region has the DNA TGCAGCGTTGATGAACAGGGACCCTATGGCTACACCTTC. Full variable domain (missing parts from reference TRBV29-1 and TRBJ1-2): SAVISQKPSRDICQRGTSLTIQCQVDSQVTMMFWYRQQPGQSLTLIATANQGSEATYESGFVIDKFPISRPNLTFSTLTVSNMSPEDSSIYLCSVDEQGPYGYTFGSGTRLTVV.

This clone has only one observation. Other DNA variants within this sample encode the same CDR3. The rearrangement uses TRBV29-1 and TRBJ1-5; tentative D call: TRBD1 (5 bases). The V and J ends lost 4 bases and 4 bases respectively, with 8 bases between them. Germline V gives CDR1 SQVTM, CDR2 ANQGSEA. The CDR3 length is 12 residues. The CDR3 loop is CSVGGGNQPQHF. The CDR3 DNA follows: TGCAGCGTTGGGGGGGGGAATCAGCCCCAGCATTTT.

The rearrangement links TRBV9 to TRBJ2-6; D may be TRBD1 (6 bases). V was pared by 3 bases and J by 2 bases, with 15 bases between. The CDR3 length is 17 residues. Germline CDR1 and CDR2: SGDLS and YYNGEE. The CDR3 protein is CASSADSRSTGANVLTF. CDR3 nucleotide sequence: TGTGCCAGCAGCGCGGACAGCCGGTCAACTGGGGCCAACGTCCTGACTTTC.

V and J are TRBV6-1 and TRBJ2-1; no clear D. Trimming removed 2 bases at V and 4 bases at J, with 15 bases between. CDR1 and CDR2 (germline): MNHNS, SASEGT. This CDR3 has 16 residues. CDR3: CASSEFKGGPYNEQFF. CDR3 in DNA: TGTGCCAGCAGTGAATTTAAAGGTGGGCCTTACAATGAGCAGTTCTTC.